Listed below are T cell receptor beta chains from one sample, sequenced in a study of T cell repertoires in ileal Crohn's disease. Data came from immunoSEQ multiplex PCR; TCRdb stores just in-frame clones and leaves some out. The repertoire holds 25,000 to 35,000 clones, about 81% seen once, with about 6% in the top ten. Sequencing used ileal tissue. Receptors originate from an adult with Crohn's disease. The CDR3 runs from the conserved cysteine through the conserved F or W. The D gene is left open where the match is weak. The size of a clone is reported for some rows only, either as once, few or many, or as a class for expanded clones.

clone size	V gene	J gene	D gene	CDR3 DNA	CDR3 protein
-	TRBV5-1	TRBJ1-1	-	TGCGCCAGCAGCTTGAATAGTTTGAACACTGAAGCTTTCTTT	CASSLNSLNTEAFF
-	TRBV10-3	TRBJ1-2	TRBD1	TGTGCCATCAGTGTGGCAGGGGGCTATGGCTACACCTTC	CAISVAGGYGYTF
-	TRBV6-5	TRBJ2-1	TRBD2	TGTGCCAGCAGTTTTAGCGGGGGCTCCTACAATGAGCAGTTCTTC	CASSFSGGSYNEQFF
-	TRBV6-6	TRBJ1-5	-	TGTGCCAGCAGCCTTTTCGGGGGGGATCAGCCCCAGCATTTT	CASSLFGGDQPQHF
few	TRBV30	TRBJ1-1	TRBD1	TGTGCCTGGAGTGTTGGGACAGTGAACACTGAAGCTTTCTTT	CAWSVGTVNTEAFF
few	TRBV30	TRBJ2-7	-	TGTGCCTGGAGTCGGGGGTCCCACGAGCAGTACTTC	CAWSRGSHEQYF
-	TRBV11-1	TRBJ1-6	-	TGTGCCAGCAGCTTAGACGGGGGGCACAATTCACCCCTCCACTTT	CASSLDGGHNSPLHF
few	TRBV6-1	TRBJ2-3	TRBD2	TGTGCCAGCAGTGGGACTAGCGGGGGGGCAGATACGCAGTATTTT	CASSGTSGGADTQYF
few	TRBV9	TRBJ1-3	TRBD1	TGTGCCAGCAGCGCCCGGACAGGGTCTGGAAACACCATATATTTT	CASSARTGSGNTIYF
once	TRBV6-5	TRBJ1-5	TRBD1	TGTGCCAGCACCGACAGGGGGACAAAGCCCCAGCATTTT	CASTDRGTKPQHF
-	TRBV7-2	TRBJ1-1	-	TGTGCCAGCAGCTTAACGGTGAACACTGAAGCTTTCTTT	CASSLTVNTEAFF
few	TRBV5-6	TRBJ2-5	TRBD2	TGTGCCAGCAGCTTGGAGGGACTAGCGTCACAAGAGACCCAGTACTTC	CASSLEGLASQETQYF
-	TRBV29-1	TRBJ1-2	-	TGCAGCGTCGGCAGGAACTATGGCTACACCTTC	CSVGRNYGYTF
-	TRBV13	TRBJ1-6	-	TGTGCCAGCAGCTTATTCAGGATCTCTCCAGGGAATTCACCCCTCCACTTT	CASSLFRISPGNSPLHF
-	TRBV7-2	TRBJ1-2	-	TGTGCCAGCAGCTTAAGCTCGGCGGCTAACTATGGCTACACCTTC	CASSLSSAANYGYTF
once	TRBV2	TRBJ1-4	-	TGTGCCAGCAGTGAAGCCGGGGGGGGATTGCGCGAAAAACTGTTTTTT	CASSEAGGGLREKLFF